Listed here are 12 T cell receptor beta chains from one sample, sequenced in a study of blood T cell repertoires in COVID-19 (TCRdb year 2020). Library construction relied on the immunoSEQ multiplex PCR assay. As stored in TCRdb, this immuneACCESS dataset retains in-frame rearrangements with V and J assigned. A fraction of the clones does not appear; measured against another copy, unresolved V genes explain less than half of the discrepancy, and the remainder lacks a known reason. Within this sample are 75,000 to 100,000 clones, with 77% of them counted one time only. Clones ranked in the top ten supply around 10% of the sample. Sequencing was performed on peripheral blood. The receptors derive from a woman of 80 years or more with acute or convalescent COVID-19.

The V and J genes are TRBV18 and TRBJ2-2; D unclear. V was cut by 3 bases and J by 6 bases, with 11 bases left in between. Looked up from germline, CDR1 is KGHSH and CDR2 is LQKENI. CDR3 length: 14 amino acids. This chain's CDR3 is CASSPAARPGELFF. The CDR3 DNA reads as TGTGCCAGCTCACCCGCGGCCCGTCCCGGGGAGCTGTTTTTT.

This clone has more than one count but fewer than ten. The chain employs TRBV6-1 and TRBJ1-1; 8 bases are shared with TRBD1. The CDR3 length is 14 residues. With V trimmed by 2 bases and J by 5 bases, 4 bases remained unmatched. Germline assignment: CDR1 MNHNS and CDR2 SASEGT. This CDR3 reads CASSEQGARTEAFF. The CDR3 DNA reads as TGTGCCAGCAGTGAACAGGGGGCGCGTACTGAAGCTTTCTTT.

The rearrangement joins TRBV7-2 to TRBJ2-6; D perhaps matches TRBD1 (5 bases). V gave up 5 bases and J gave up 1 base, with 15 bases separating them. The germline CDR1 and CDR2 sequences are SGHTA and FQGNSA. The CDR3 loop spans 17 amino acids. CDR3 in amino acids: CASSPPPQGSGANVLTF. In DNA form, the CDR3 reads TGTGCCAGCAGCCCACCACCCCAGGGATCTGGGGCCAACGTCCTGACTTTC.

The CDR3 sequence is CASSSGTGTPVEQYF. DNA for the CDR3: TGTGCCAGCAGCTCGGGGACAGGGACCCCCGTCGAGCAGTACTTC. This chain joins TRBV7-9 and TRBJ2-7, with TRBD1 identical over 9 bases. The CDR3 length is 15 residues. V trimming: 4 bases; J trimming: 6 bases; junction bases outside the gene matches: 10. Germline V gene lookup returns CDR1 SEHNR and CDR2 FQNEAQ (reference sequence). Filled out from reference TRBV7-9 and TRBJ2-7, the complete variable domain reads DTGVSQNPRHKITKRGQNVTFRCDPISEHNRLYWYRQTLGQGPEFLTYFQNEAQLEKSRLLSDRFSAERPKGSFSTLEIQRTEQGDSAMYLCASSSGTGTPVEQYFGPGTRLTVT.

Regarding this clone: Given the absence of the conserved phenylalanine or tryptophan at the CDR3 end, a read error is likely. The DNA is left out, because the CDR3 cannot be placed on it with certainty; the CDR3 is given as TCRdb lists it. The rearrangement uses TRBV12-3 or TRBV12-4 and TRBJ1-1. From its first to its last residue, the CDR3 has 13 amino acids. The CDR3 reads CASSLAAEPRIRV.

In its sample, this clone was seen a few times. CDR3 amino acids: CASSSGFSGANVLTF. CDR3 nucleotides: TGTGCCAGCAGCTCAGGGTTTTCTGGGGCCAACGTCCTGACTTTC. The rearrangement links TRBV5-4 to TRBJ2-6; weak D call: TRBD1 (5 bases). Germline V lookup: CDR1 SGHNT, CDR2 YYREEE (reference sequence). The CDR3 spans 15 residues. Trimming cost V 3 bases and J 1 base, with 8 bases left between them.

J is TRBJ2-5 and V is TRBV20-1, with D possibly being TRBD1 (6 bases). Germline V gene data show CDR1 as DFQATT and CDR2 as SNEGSKA (reference sequence). The CDR3 length is 16 residues. Between the trimmed V and J ends, which lost 6 bases and 2 bases, there was a span of 22 bases. The CDR3 region is CSASWIPGHQQETQYF. The CDR3 coding sequence is TGCAGTGCCAGTTGGATTCCGGGACACCAACAAGAGACCCAGTACTTC.

This clone was seen a handful of times. The chain couples TRBV9 to TRBJ1-6; maybe TRBD1 (6 bases). Germline values: CDR1 SGDLS, CDR2 YYNGEE. The CDR3 has 16 amino acids. V was trimmed by 0 bases and J by 7 bases, leaving 14 bases between them. DNA of the CDR3: TGTGCCAGCAGCGTAGATGGGAGGGGGAGAAATTCACCCCTCCACTTT. This encodes CASSVDGRGRNSPLHF.

The chain links TRBV27 to TRBJ2-7, with 8 positions matching TRBD2. This CDR3 is 13 amino acids long. The ends lost 10 bases at V and 0 bases at J; junction bases unmatched: 5. Looked up from germline, CDR1 is MNHEY and CDR2 is SMNVEV (reference sequence). The CDR3 loop reads CATTREGSYEQYF. The CDR3, as DNA: TGTGCCACCACACGGGAGGGCTCCTACGAGCAGTACTTC.

This sequence joins TRBV28 and TRBJ2-1; D not resolved. V was shortened by 4 bases and J by 15 bases, with 13 bases between the two germline ends. There are 11 residues in the CDR3. Germline V lookup: CDR1 MDHEN, CDR2 SYDVKM. The CDR3 loop reads CASSSNYGAFF. CDR3 DNA sequence: TGTGCCAGCAGTTCTAACTATGGCGCGTTCTTC. Full variable domain (outside the CDR3, taken from reference TRBV28 and TRBJ2-1): DVKVTQSSRYLVKRTGEKVFLECVQDMDHENMFWYRQDPGLGLRLIYFSYDVKMKEKGDIPEGYSVSREKKERFSLILESASTNQTSMYLCASSSNYGAFFGPGTRLTVL.

This clone has just one count. The chain combines TRBV7-3 with TRBJ2-7; TRBD1 aligns across 7 bases. The trim removed 5 bases at V and 3 bases at J, leaving 7 bases unmatched. Germline CDR1 is SGHTA and CDR2 is FQGTGA. The CDR3 covers 14 residues. The CDR3 protein is CASSPSRDSYEQYF. CDR3 coding DNA: TGTGCCAGCAGCCCATCCCGGGACAGCTACGAGCAGTACTTC.

This clone is a singleton in its sample. This rearrangement joins TRBV5-4 to TRBJ1-2; TRBD1 aligns across 10 bases. This CDR3 has 15 residues. The germline gives CDR1 SGHNT, CDR2 YYREEE (reference sequence). Trimming cost V 4 bases and J 5 bases; bases outside gene matches: 8. The CDR3 sequence: CASSPDRGQGYGYTF. Here the CDR3 DNA reads TGTGCCAGCAGCCCCGACAGGGGGCAAGGGTATGGCTACACCTTC.